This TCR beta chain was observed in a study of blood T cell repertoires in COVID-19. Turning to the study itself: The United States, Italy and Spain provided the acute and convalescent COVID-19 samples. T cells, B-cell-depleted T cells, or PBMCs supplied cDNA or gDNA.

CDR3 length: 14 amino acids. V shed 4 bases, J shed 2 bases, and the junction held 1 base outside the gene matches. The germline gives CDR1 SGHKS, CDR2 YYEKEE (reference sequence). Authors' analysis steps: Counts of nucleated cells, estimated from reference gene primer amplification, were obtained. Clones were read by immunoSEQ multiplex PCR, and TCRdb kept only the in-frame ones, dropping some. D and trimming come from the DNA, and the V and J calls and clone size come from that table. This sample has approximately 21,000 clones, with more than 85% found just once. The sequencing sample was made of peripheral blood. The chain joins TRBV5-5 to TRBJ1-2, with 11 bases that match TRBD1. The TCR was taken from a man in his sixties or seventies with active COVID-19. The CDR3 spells CASSRTGGNYGYTF. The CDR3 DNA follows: TGTGCCAGCAGCCGGACAGGGGGCAACTATGGCTACACCTTC. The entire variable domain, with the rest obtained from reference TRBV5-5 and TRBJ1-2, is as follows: DAGVTQSPTHLIKTRGQQVTLRCSPISGHKSVSWYQQVLGQGPQFIFQYYEKEERGRGNFPDRFSARQFPNYSSELNVNALLLGDSALYLCASSRTGGNYGYTFGSGTRLTVV.